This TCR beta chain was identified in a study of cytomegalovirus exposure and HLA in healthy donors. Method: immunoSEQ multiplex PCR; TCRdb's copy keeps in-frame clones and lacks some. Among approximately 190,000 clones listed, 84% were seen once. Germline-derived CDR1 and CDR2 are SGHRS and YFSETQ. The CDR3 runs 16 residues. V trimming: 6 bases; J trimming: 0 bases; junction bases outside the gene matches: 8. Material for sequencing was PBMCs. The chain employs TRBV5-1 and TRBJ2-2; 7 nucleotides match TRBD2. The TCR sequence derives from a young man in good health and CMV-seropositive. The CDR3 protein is CASTQLATSNTGELFF. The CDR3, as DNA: TGCGCCAGCACCCAACTAGCGACCTCGAACACCGGGGAGCTGTTTTTT.